The TCR beta chain under discussion was sequenced for a study of a mutant IDH1 vaccine in newly diagnosed glioma. Time point meaning: baseline, week 1 (first vaccination visit). As to treatment: pre-vaccination baseline after standard-of-care therapy. New IDH1-mutant, ATRX-lost WHO grade 3 or 4 astrocytomas occurred in donors. Sequencing used immunoSEQ multiplex PCR; TCRdb keeps in-frame clones, though not all of them. The table records about 66,000 clones, about 86% of them present only once. Trimming pared 3 bases from V and 8 bases from J, leaving 6 bases between. The CDR3 spans 11 residues. Germline-derived CDR1 and CDR2 are SEHNR and FQNEAQ (reference sequence).

The chain combines TRBV7-9 with TRBJ2-3; D is unclear. The TCR originated in a man younger than 40 with glioma. This sample comprised PBMCs, obtained from a glioma patient treated with radiotherapy, temozolomide or both. CDR3 DNA: TGTGCCAGCAGCTTGAGGTTTACGCAGTATTTT. It yields the protein CASSLRFTQYF.